The T cell receptor beta chain under discussion was sequenced for a study of T cell repertoires in urothelial bladder cancer. Clones were sequenced by immunoSEQ multiplex PCR, and TCRdb holds only the in-frame ones, with some missing. Altogether around 12,000 clones are present, around three fifths being singletons, with the ten largest covering about 8.9%. Germline CDR1 SGHVS, CDR2 FNYEAQ. The CDR3 has 16 amino acids. Trimming removed 5 bases at V and 0 bases at J, with 14 bases between. This chain joins TRBV7-6 and TRBJ2-1; the D gene could be TRBD1 or TRBD2 (5 bases each). The specimen sequenced was tumor-infiltrating cells from bladder cancer. This TCR was recovered from a human donor with urothelial carcinoma. Here the CDR3 reads CASSPAGASSYNEQFF. CDR3 nucleotides: TGTGCCAGCAGCCCCGCCGGGGCTAGCTCCTACAATGAGCAGTTCTTC.